This entry concerns a single T cell receptor beta chain. Antigen specificity is unknown. A second PCR of about 6 to 12 cycles used a sample-barcoded 5' primer and a J-beta primer mix. TCRdb redid the calling of the 5' RACE reads with MiXCR, one entry per CDR3 protein. The data show 630,000 or so distinct CDR3 sequences, roughly 30% seen once. These data belong to a study of blood T cells in healthy people across ages. On the study more broadly: About one barcoded TCR beta cDNA was captured per two T cells.

Between the trimmed V and J ends, which lost 4 bases and 7 bases, there was a span of 14 bases. CDR3 length: 14 residues. Germline CDR1 and CDR2: DFQATT and SNEGSKA (reference sequence). General study points: Roughly linearly, TCR beta diversity per million T cells fell as age increased.

The clonotype was recovered from a woman aged 80 or older in good health. Sample: blood. The chain has TRBV20-1 and TRBJ1-6; D is undetermined. The CDR3 loop is CSAIGVMENSPLHF. CDR3 bases: TGCAGTGCTATCGGGGTCATGGAGAATTCACCCCTCCACTTT.